The 25 T cell receptor beta chains given below trace back to one sample, sequenced in a study of response to subunit inactivated influenza vaccine. TCRdb recomputed calls from the RT-PCR reads with MiXCR, one row per CDR3 protein. The table has hundreds of thousands of distinct CDR3 sequences, about 15% seen once. Here the sequenced sample was PBMCs from blood, taken around 15 days before vaccination. Every receptor here comes from a man aged 45-60 years who received an inactivated influenza vaccine.

The V gene is TRBV7-2, the J gene TRBJ2-1, with a weak D call TRBD2 (6 bases). This CDR3 region has 17 residues. Germline V lookup: CDR1 SGHTA, CDR2 FQGNSA. Trimming pared 5 bases from V and 3 bases from J, leaving 20 bases between. This CDR3 is CASSPTRLSGDYNEQFF. In nucleotides, the CDR3 is TGTGCCAGCAGCCCAACAAGACTTAGCGGAGACTACAATGAGCAGTTCTTC.

Only a few counts were recorded for this clonotype. The chain links TRBV4-2 to TRBJ2-5; TRBD1 matches at 7 bases. Germline CDR1 reads LGHNA; CDR2 reads YNFKEQ. The CDR3 runs 15 residues. V gave up 0 bases and J gave up 4 bases; unmatched junction bases: 5. The CDR3 region is CASSQDPGQLETQYF. The CDR3 nucleotides read TGTGCCAGCAGCCAAGATCCGGGACAGCTAGAGACCCAGTACTTC.

This clonotype was seen repeatedly, ten times or more. In DNA, the CDR3 is TGCGCCAGCAGCGGACCGGGACAGGGTTGGACTGAAGCTTTCTTT. It yields the protein CASSGPGQGWTEAFF. The chain uses TRBV5-1 and TRBJ1-1, with 9 bases identical to TRBD1. The CDR3 is 15 residues long. V trimming: 4 bases; J trimming: 5 bases; junction bases outside the gene matches: 9. The germline V gene encodes CDR1 SGHRS and CDR2 YFSETQ.

This chain connects TRBV19 to TRBJ1-3; D is ambiguous. Looked up from germline, CDR1 is LNHDA and CDR2 is SQIVND (reference sequence). V was shortened by 6 bases and J by 0 bases, with 6 bases between the two germline ends. This CDR3 is 13 amino acids long. CDR3 sequence (DNA): TGTGCCAGTAGCCCGGACTCTGGAAACACCATATATTTT. This gives the protein CASSPDSGNTIYF. The complete variable domain, with remaining parts taken from reference TRBV19 and TRBJ1-3, reads DGGITQSPKYLFRKEGQNVTLSCEQNLNHDAMYWYRQDPGQGLRLIYYSQIVNDFQKGDIAEGYSVSREKKESFPLTVTSAQKNPTAFYLCASSPDSGNTIYFGEGSWLTVV.

This clonotype has a handful of counts. DNA of the CDR3: TGCGCCAGCAGCGGACGGGACAGGGGCTACAATGAGCAGTTCTTC. It yields the protein CASSGRDRGYNEQFF. V usage is TRBV5-1 and J usage is TRBJ2-1, with TRBD1 identical over 10 bases. In germline, CDR1 is SGHRS, CDR2 YFSETQ. J gave up 3 bases and V 4 bases, and 4 bases lay outside the gene matches. CDR3 length: 15 residues.

This clonotype occurred a few times. The rearrangement uses TRBV12-3 or TRBV12-4 and TRBJ2-1; either TRBD1 or TRBD2 may supply D (5 bases each). Trimming pared 6 bases from V and 5 bases from J, leaving 17 bases between. The CDR3 is 15 amino acids. The CDR3 DNA sequence: TGTGCCAGCAGCCCGGGACCCCCCCTAAACAATGAGCAGTTCTTC. Translated, it gives CASSPGPPLNNEQFF.

There are a few counts of this clonotype. This chain links TRBV3-1 with TRBJ2-5; 8 nucleotides line up with TRBD2. The CDR3 length is 15 residues. After removal of 4 bases from V and 4 bases from J, the junction contained 8 bases not matched to a gene. CDR1 is LGHDT, CDR2 YNNKEL, per germline (reference sequence). The CDR3 DNA reads as TGTGCCAGCAGCCCCTACCTTAGCGGGACAGAGACCCAGTACTTC. It is translated as CASSPYLSGTETQYF.

This clonotype was counted between two and nine times. The genes are TRBV10-3 and TRBJ1-2, with D perhaps matching TRBD1 (5 bases). The CDR3 length is 13 residues. Trimming shortened V by 3 bases and J by 0 bases, and 5 bases separated the two germline ends. Germline-derived CDR1 and CDR2 are ENHRY and SYGVKD. In DNA, the CDR3 is TGTGCCATCAGTGACAGGGCTAACTATGGCTACACCTTC. Translation: CAISDRANYGYTF.

The chain has TRBV30 and TRBJ1-5; D is uncertain. The ends were cut back, 2 bases at V and 3 bases at J, with 8 bases in the middle. This CDR3 spans 13 amino acids. The germline V gene encodes CDR1 GTSNPN and CDR2 SVGIG (reference sequence). The CDR3 DNA reads TGTGCCTGGAGTCCTCGGGACAATCAGCCCCAGCATTTT. The encoded protein is CAWSPRDNQPQHF. The full variable domain, with the rest looked up from reference TRBV30 and TRBJ1-5, is SQTIHQWPATLVQPVGSPLSLECTVEGTSNPNLYWYRQAAGRGLQLLFYSVGIGQISSEVPQNLSASRPQDRQFILSSKKLLLSDSGFYLCAWSPRDNQPQHFGDGTRLSIL.

The J gene is TRBJ2-7, the V gene TRBV20-1; 8 nucleotides align to TRBD1. With V trimmed by 5 bases and J by 6 bases, 12 bases remained unmatched. The CDR3 has 14 amino acids. In germline, CDR1 is DFQATT, CDR2 SNEGSKA (reference sequence). In DNA form, the CDR3 reads TGCAGTGCTCTGTCGACAGGGGTCCCCTCCGAGCAGTACTTC. Its protein product is CSALSTGVPSEQYF.

This clonotype has at least ten counts. V and J are TRBV3-1 and TRBJ2-3; TRBD2 matches at 7 bases. This CDR3 spans 15 amino acids. V was clipped by 3 bases and J by 1 base; unmatched bases: 4. The germline V gene has CDR1 LGHDT and CDR2 YNNKEL (reference sequence). Here the CDR3 reads CASSQGDYRTDTQYF. CDR3 bases: TGTGCCAGCAGCCAGGGGGACTACCGCACAGATACGCAGTATTTT.

The chain combines TRBV15 with TRBJ2-1, with D unclear. In germline, CDR1 is LNHNV, CDR2 YYDKDF (reference sequence). There are 15 residues in the CDR3. V was pared by 2 bases and J by 8 bases, with 16 bases between. Written as DNA, the CDR3 is TGTGCCACCAGCAGACTCTCTCTCCGGTCGGATGAGCAGTTCTTC. Translated, it gives CATSRLSLRSDEQFF. The full variable domain, rest sourced from reference TRBV15 and TRBJ2-1, is DAMVIQNPRYQVTQFGKPVTLSCSQTLNHNVMYWYQQKSSQAPKLLFHYYDKDFNNEADTPDNFQSRRPNTSFCFLDIRSPGLGDTAMYLCATSRLSLRSDEQFFGPGTRLTVL.

To note about this clonotype: One base away lies a much larger clone, so this may be a sequencing read error. CDR3 residues: CSALYRDRDEKLFF. CDR3 in DNA: TGCAGTGCTCTATACCGGGACAGGGATGAAAAACTGTTTTTT. The chain couples TRBV20-1 to TRBJ1-4; 9 bases map to TRBD1. The CDR3 is 14 amino acids. V trimming: 5 bases; J trimming: 6 bases; junction bases outside the gene matches: 7. CDR1 and CDR2 (germline): DFQATT, SNEGSKA (reference sequence).

This clonotype was seen a few times. The rearrangement joins TRBV6-1 to TRBJ2-4; TRBD2 matches at 10 bases. The CDR3 totals 12 residues. From germline, CDR1 is MNHNS and CDR2 SASEGT. V dropped 7 bases and J dropped 13; count of bases not matched to a gene: 7. In DNA, the CDR3 is TGTGCCAGCACGACTAGCGGGCCTACGCAGTACTTC. As protein: CASTTSGPTQYF.

A word on this clonotype: Germline and junction disagree at one end, which may indicate a read error. The chain recombines TRBV11-2 with TRBJ2-2; 16 bases agree with TRBD2. Per germline, CDR1 SGHAT and CDR2 FQNNGV. The CDR3 is 18 amino acids. DNA of the CDR3: TGTGCCGGCAGCTTAGTTGGGACTAGCGGGGGGGGTACCGGGGAGCTGTTTTTT. Translation gives CAGSLVGTSGGGTGELFF.

The J gene is TRBJ2-2, the V gene TRBV14; no reliable D call. The CDR3 sequence is 15 residues long. Germline values: CDR1 SGHDN, CDR2 FVKESK. V was pared by 0 bases and J by 4 bases, with 9 bases between. The CDR3 sequence: CASSQDGGSTGELFF. The CDR3 region has the DNA TGTGCCAGCAGCCAAGATGGTGGCAGCACCGGGGAGCTGTTTTTT.

The chain employs TRBV6-2 or TRBV6-3 and TRBJ2-7, with D perhaps matching TRBD2 (5 bases). The CDR3 runs 13 residues. Trimming shortened V by 7 bases and J by 4 bases, and 14 bases separated the two germline ends. The germline CDR1 and CDR2 sequences are MNHEY and SVGEGT. This chain's CDR3 is CASIPSGGYEQYF. Here the CDR3 DNA reads TGTGCCAGCATTCCCAGCGGCGGGTACGAGCAGTACTTC.

The rearrangement uses TRBV7-6 and TRBJ2-2, with 11 bases fitting TRBD2. The CDR3 contains 19 residues. Germline V gives CDR1 SGHVS, CDR2 FNYEAQ. J was trimmed by 0 bases and V by 9 bases; bases with no gene match: 15. The DNA of the CDR3 is TGTGCCAGGGGACTAGCGGCCTCAAAACGCCCTCCGAACACCGGGGAGCTGTTTTTT. Encoded protein: CARGLAASKRPPNTGELFF.

The genes are TRBV12-3 or TRBV12-4 and TRBJ2-3, with TRBD1 as a possible D gene (7 bases). This CDR3 is built from 18 residues. V was pared by 0 bases and J by 0 bases, with 16 bases between. The CDR3 bases are TGTGCCAGCAGTTTAGCCCGACAGGGAGGAGGGAGCACAGATACGCAGTATTTT. Amino acid sequence: CASSLARQGGGSTDTQYF.

In its sample, this clonotype was seen a few times. The rearrangement uses TRBV9 and TRBJ2-3; 14 bases fit TRBD2. The CDR3 has 17 amino acids. Losses at the gene ends were 0 bases for V and 4 bases for J; bases not matched to a gene: 4. Per germline, CDR1 SGDLS and CDR2 YYNGEE. The CDR3 reads CASSVGMTSGGADTQYF. The CDR3 nucleotides read TGTGCCAGCAGCGTAGGTATGACTAGCGGGGGGGCAGATACGCAGTATTTT.

The table lists this clonotype with a few counts. V usage is TRBV13 and J usage is TRBJ2-7, with TRBD2 matching over 7 bases. Germline V gene lookup returns CDR1 PRHDT and CDR2 FYEKMQ (reference sequence). CDR3 size: 13 residues. Trimming cost V 3 bases and J 5 bases; bases outside gene matches: 4. The CDR3 region is CASSFRLANEQYF. The CDR3 DNA reads TGTGCCAGCAGCTTCCGACTAGCCAACGAGCAGTACTTC.

This clonotype appeared a few times. The chain has TRBV2 and TRBJ1-4; TRBD1 matches at 8 bases. Germline lookup yields CDR1 SNHLY and CDR2 FYNNEI. J was trimmed by 13 bases and V by 6 bases; bases with no gene match: 16. This CDR3 comprises 15 residues. Here the CDR3 reads CASSPGQASDVGLFF. The DNA for the CDR3 is TGTGCCAGCAGCCCGGGACAGGCCTCTGATGTGGGACTGTTTTTT.

The J gene is TRBJ1-2, the V gene TRBV5-4; D is unclear. Between the trimmed V and J ends, which lost 0 bases and 4 bases, there was a span of 10 bases. Germline CDR1 SGHNT, CDR2 YYREEE (reference sequence). This CDR3 region has 14 residues. The CDR3 DNA is TGTGCCAGCAGCTTGGCCGGCCTCGGCTATGGCTACACCTTC. Its translation: CASSLAGLGYGYTF.

In its sample, this clonotype was seen many times. The gene calls are TRBV20-1 and TRBJ2-7; 10 bases are a match to TRBD2. The CDR3 totals 15 residues. V was clipped by 1 base and J by 6 bases; unmatched bases: 9. CDR1 is DFQATT, CDR2 SNEGSKA, per germline (reference sequence). CDR3 sequence reads: CSARAASGRDREQYF. Written as DNA, the CDR3 is TGCAGTGCTAGAGCTGCGAGCGGGAGGGATCGCGAGCAGTACTTC.

This clonotype has more than one count but fewer than ten. The rearrangement joins TRBV15 to TRBJ2-5; TRBD2 is a possible D gene (6 bases). This CDR3 is 14 amino acids long. The germline CDR1 and CDR2 sequences are LNHNV and YYDKDF (reference sequence). Trimming took off 3 bases at V and 4 bases at J, with 12 bases between the two ends. The CDR3 sequence: CATSRGGGSETQYF. CDR3 sequence (DNA): TGTGCCACCAGCAGGGGAGGCGGGTCAGAGACCCAGTACTTC.